A selection of T cell receptor beta chains follows, all from one sample in a study of technical replicates of blood from several donors. The data were produced by immunoSEQ multiplex PCR, yet TCRdb's version contains in-frame clones alone and is incomplete. The sample lists tens of thousands of clones; 93% were seen once. The specimen sequenced was T cells isolated from PBMCs. All receptors come from a human donor in good health. CDR3s include the opening cysteine and the closing phenylalanine or tryptophan. A D gene is named only where the DNA matches it firmly. The size of a clone is reported for some rows only, either as once, few or many, or as a class for expanded clones.

J gene: TRBJ1-4; D gene: -; V gene: TRBV2; clone size: -; CDR3 DNA: TGTGCCAGCAGTGTAGAAGGGCGGGCAAATGAAAAACTGTTTTTT; CDR3 protein: CASSVEGRANEKLFF
J gene: TRBJ2-7; D gene: -; V gene: TRBV13; clone size: -; CDR3 DNA: TGTGCCAGCAGCCCCTACAGGGGAGGTTACGAGCAGTACTTC; CDR3 protein: CASSPYRGGYEQYF
J gene: TRBJ2-1; D gene: -; V gene: TRBV6-5; clone size: -; CDR3 DNA: TGTGCCAGCAGCCTGAATTCGAGGGATGAGCAGTTCTTC; CDR3 protein: CASSLNSRDEQFF
J gene: TRBJ2-2; D gene: -; V gene: TRBV5-4; clone size: -; CDR3 DNA: TGTGCCAGCAGCTTGAGCTCCACCGGGGAGCTGTTTTTT; CDR3 protein: CASSLSSTGELFF
J gene: TRBJ1-3; D gene: TRBD1; V gene: TRBV6-5; clone size: few; CDR3 DNA: TGTGCCAGCAGGGACAGGGCGAACACCATATATTTT; CDR3 protein: CASRDRANTIYF
J gene: TRBJ2-1; D gene: -; V gene: TRBV18; clone size: -; CDR3 DNA: TGTGCCAGCTCACCAAACGACAGAAATGAGCAGTTCTTC; CDR3 protein: CASSPNDRNEQFF
J gene: TRBJ2-3; D gene: -; V gene: TRBV11-2; clone size: -; CDR3 DNA: TGTGCCAGCAGACCAGCGTCTATCACAGATACGCAGTATTTT; CDR3 protein: CASRPASITDTQYF
J gene: TRBJ1-1; D gene: TRBD1; V gene: TRBV19; clone size: -; CDR3 DNA: TGTGCCAGTACCGACAGGGGGAACACTGAAGCTTTCTTT; CDR3 protein: CASTDRGNTEAFF
J gene: TRBJ1-2; D gene: -; V gene: TRBV4-2; clone size: -; CDR3 DNA: TGTGCCAGCAGCCAAGAAAGAGCGGTCAACTATGGCTACACCTTC; CDR3 protein: CASSQERAVNYGYTF
J gene: TRBJ1-1; D gene: -; V gene: TRBV15; clone size: few; CDR3 DNA: TGTGCCACCAGCAGTGTCGGCAGGGCGAACACTGAAGCTTTCTTT; CDR3 protein: CATSSVGRANTEAFF
J gene: TRBJ1-1; D gene: -; V gene: TRBV7-8; clone size: -; CDR3 DNA: TGTGCCAGCAGCTTAGGCAGGCTAAACACTGAAGCTTTCTTT; CDR3 protein: CASSLGRLNTEAFF
J gene: TRBJ2-3; D gene: -; V gene: TRBV6-6; clone size: -; CDR3 DNA: TGTGCCACTTATGCAGATACGCAGTATTTT; CDR3 protein: CATYADTQYF
J gene: TRBJ1-2; D gene: TRBD1; V gene: TRBV2; clone size: -; CDR3 DNA: TGTGCCAGCAGTGAGGTACAGGGGCGCTATGGCTACACCTTC; CDR3 protein: CASSEVQGRYGYTF
J gene: TRBJ2-7; D gene: -; V gene: TRBV27; clone size: -; CDR3 DNA: TGTGCCAGCACCACCCGGCAGGGATCATACGAGCAGTACTTC; CDR3 protein: CASTTRQGSYEQYF
J gene: TRBJ2-7; D gene: TRBD1; V gene: TRBV29-1; clone size: -; CDR3 DNA: TGCAGCGCAGCCGGACAGGGGCACTCCTACGAGCAGTACTTC; CDR3 protein: CSAAGQGHSYEQYF
J gene: TRBJ1-1; D gene: -; V gene: TRBV5-1; clone size: few; CDR3 DNA: TGCGCCAGCTCGGACAGACTGAACACTGAAGCTTTCTTT; CDR3 protein: CASSDRLNTEAFF
J gene: TRBJ2-5; D gene: -; V gene: TRBV6-5; clone size: -; CDR3 DNA: TGTGCCAGCACCGCGACAGCGACCCGCGGGACCCAGTACTTC; CDR3 protein: CASTATATRGTQYF
J gene: TRBJ1-2; D gene: -; V gene: TRBV29-1; clone size: -; CDR3 DNA: TGCAGCGTTCCGGGAGGCAAAAATTCCTATGGCTACACCTTC; CDR3 protein: CSVPGGKNSYGYTF
J gene: TRBJ2-1; D gene: -; V gene: TRBV10-3; clone size: -; CDR3 DNA: TGTGCCATCAGTGAGTCATACGAGGTGAATGAGCAGTTCTTC; CDR3 protein: CAISESYEVNEQFF
J gene: TRBJ2-7; D gene: -; V gene: TRBV25-1; clone size: -; CDR3 DNA: TGTGCCATCAAGGGGTTTTCCTACGAGCAGTACTTC; CDR3 protein: CAIKGFSYEQYF
J gene: TRBJ2-1; D gene: -; V gene: TRBV18; clone size: -; CDR3 DNA: TGTGCCAGCTCACCGGGAGATGAGCAGTTCTTC; CDR3 protein: CASSPGDEQFF
J gene: TRBJ1-1; D gene: -; V gene: TRBV29-1; clone size: -; CDR3 DNA: TGCAGCGGGAATCAGGGGTCCACTGAAGCTTTCTTT; CDR3 protein: CSGNQGSTEAFF
J gene: TRBJ2-2; D gene: -; V gene: TRBV25-1; clone size: -; CDR3 DNA: TGTGCCAGCACCGGACAGAACACCGGGGAGCTGTTTTTT; CDR3 protein: CASTGQNTGELFF
J gene: TRBJ2-1; D gene: TRBD1; V gene: TRBV30; clone size: -; CDR3 DNA: TGTGCCTGGAGTGACCCGGGACAGGGCTACAATGAGCAGTTCTTC; CDR3 protein: CAWSDPGQGYNEQFF
J gene: TRBJ2-7; D gene: TRBD2; V gene: TRBV5-1; clone size: -; CDR3 DNA: TGCGCCAGCAGCTTGGATCCCGGGAGGTCCACCTACGAGCAGTACTTC; CDR3 protein: CASSLDPGRSTYEQYF
J gene: TRBJ2-7; D gene: TRBD1; V gene: TRBV7-6; clone size: -; CDR3 DNA: TGTGCCAGCAGCCAGGGGGCACCTTGGGAGCAGTACTTC; CDR3 protein: CASSQGAPWEQYF
J gene: TRBJ2-7; D gene: TRBD1; V gene: TRBV23-1; clone size: once; CDR3 DNA: TGCGCCAGCAGCCACTCCGGGACAGTCGTTTTGGAGCAGTACTTC; CDR3 protein: CASSHSGTVVLEQYF
J gene: TRBJ1-3; D gene: -; V gene: TRBV4-1; clone size: few; CDR3 DNA: TGCGCCAGCAGCCAAATAGGCCTACAGGATAGGAGCTCTGGAAACACCATATATTTT; CDR3 protein: CASSQIGLQDRSSGNTIYF
J gene: TRBJ2-1; D gene: TRBD2; V gene: TRBV7-6; clone size: -; CDR3 DNA: TGTGCCAGCAGCCTATTTGGGACTAGCGGGAGGGGGGATGAGCAGTTCTTC; CDR3 protein: CASSLFGTSGRGDEQFF
J gene: TRBJ1-5; D gene: TRBD1; V gene: TRBV4-1; clone size: -; CDR3 DNA: TGCGCCAGCAGCCAAGGACTCCGACAGGGACCAACGAGTCAGCCCCAGCATTTT; CDR3 protein: CASSQGLRQGPTSQPQHF
J gene: TRBJ1-1; D gene: -; V gene: TRBV6-5; clone size: -; CDR3 DNA: TGTGCCAACAGGGAGTGGGCTTTCTTT; CDR3 protein: CANREWAFF
J gene: TRBJ1-2; D gene: TRBD1; V gene: TRBV27; clone size: -; CDR3 DNA: TGTGCCAGCCCCGTGAACGAGACGCAGGACAGGGGGCTCGATGGCTACACCTTC; CDR3 protein: CASPVNETQDRGLDGYTF
J gene: TRBJ2-7; D gene: TRBD1; V gene: TRBV18; clone size: -; CDR3 DNA: TGTGCCAGCTCACCAGGACAGGCAGGCTCCTACGAGCAGTACTTC; CDR3 protein: CASSPGQAGSYEQYF
J gene: TRBJ2-5; D gene: TRBD1; V gene: TRBV7-9; clone size: -; CDR3 DNA: TGTGCCAGCAGTCAGGACAGGGAGCAAGAGACCCAGTACTTC; CDR3 protein: CASSQDREQETQYF